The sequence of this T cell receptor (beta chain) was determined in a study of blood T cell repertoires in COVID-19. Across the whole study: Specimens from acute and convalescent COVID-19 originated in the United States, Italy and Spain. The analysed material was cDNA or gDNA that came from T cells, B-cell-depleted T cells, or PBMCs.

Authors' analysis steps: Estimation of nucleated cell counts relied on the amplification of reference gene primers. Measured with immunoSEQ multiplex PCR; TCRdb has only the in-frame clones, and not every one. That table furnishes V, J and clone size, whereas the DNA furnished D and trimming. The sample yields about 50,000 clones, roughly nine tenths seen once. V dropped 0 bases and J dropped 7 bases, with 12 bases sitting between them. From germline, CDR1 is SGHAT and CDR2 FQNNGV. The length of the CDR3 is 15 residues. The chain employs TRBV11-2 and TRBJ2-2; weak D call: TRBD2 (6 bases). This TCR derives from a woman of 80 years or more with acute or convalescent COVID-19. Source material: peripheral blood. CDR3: CASSLEAGYLGELFF. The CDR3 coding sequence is TGTGCCAGCAGCTTAGAGGCGGGATACCTCGGGGAGCTGTTTTTT.